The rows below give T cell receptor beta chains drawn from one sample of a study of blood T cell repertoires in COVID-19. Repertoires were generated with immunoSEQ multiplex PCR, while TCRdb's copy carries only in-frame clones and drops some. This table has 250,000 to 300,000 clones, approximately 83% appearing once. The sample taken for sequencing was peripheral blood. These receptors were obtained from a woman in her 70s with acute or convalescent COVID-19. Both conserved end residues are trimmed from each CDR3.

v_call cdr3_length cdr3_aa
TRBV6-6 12 ASSRTVFNSPLH
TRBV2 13 ASSVTGSSGNTIY
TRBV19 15 ASSNLGQGGGNTEAF
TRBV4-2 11 ASSPDRAYGYT
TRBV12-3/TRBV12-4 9 ASSFEGTQY
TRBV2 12 ASSAVITGNTIY
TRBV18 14 ASSPQRGNAVGEQY
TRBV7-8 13 ASSPPRRASTGYT
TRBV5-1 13 ASSLATGRNTEAF
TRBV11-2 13 ASSRSGTPNQPQH
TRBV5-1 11 ASSPSGNSPLH
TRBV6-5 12 ASSYSTGGTEAF
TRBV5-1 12 ASSPLAGRYEQF
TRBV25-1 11 ASSERAAGRAF
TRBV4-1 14 ASSQVAAGSNEKLF
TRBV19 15 ASRPLRNGGVTDTQY
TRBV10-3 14 AIKVPTGLGSTEAF